One sample yielded the 22 T cell receptor beta chains listed below, sequenced in a study of shared clonotypes between healthy human individuals. This table comes from immunoSEQ multiplex PCR, and its TCRdb copy is limited to in-frame clones, with some not included. The sample holds around 1.4 million clones, approximately 98.5% seen once. Source material: naive CD4+ T cells sorted from blood. Subset: CD45RA+ positively selected. All receptors derive from a man aged 25 to 45 in good health.

The chain carries TRBV21-1 and TRBJ2-5; the table's D call TRBD2 went unverified against the DNA. TRBV21-1 corresponds to a pseudogene. The CDR3 consists of 18 residues. CDR3 sequence reads: CASSKRDSEASLQETQYF. CDR3 bases: TGTGCCAGCAGCAAACGGGACTCAGAGGCGTCCCTACAAGAGACCCAGTACTTC.

This chain links TRBV18 with TRBJ2-1; D call uncertain. The germline CDR1 and CDR2 sequences are KGHSH and LQKENI. The CDR3 loop spans 17 amino acids. V lost 3 bases to trimming and J lost 9 bases, with 24 bases between them. CDR3 sequence (DNA): TGTGCCAGCTCACCGAGGCGACGAGATGTTCGTTTGGGTGAGCAGTTCTTC. This translates into CASSPRRRDVRLGEQFF.

The chain recombines TRBV7-2 with TRBJ2-1, with D perhaps TRBD2 (5 bases). CDR1 is SGHTA, CDR2 FQGNSA, per germline. Trimming shortened V by 1 base and J by 5 bases, and 12 bases separated the two germline ends. The length of the CDR3 is 15 residues. The CDR3 reads CASSLEGLADNEQFF. The CDR3 DNA follows: TGTGCCAGCAGCTTAGAAGGACTGGCCGACAATGAGCAGTTCTTC.

The V call is TRBV11-2, the J call TRBJ1-5; D gene unclear. The CDR3 is 13 residues long. Germline V gene data show CDR1 as SGHAT and CDR2 as FQNNGV. The V and J ends lost 2 bases and 4 bases respectively, with 6 bases between them. The DNA of the CDR3 is TGTGCCAGCAGCTTATCTGGGAATCAGCCCCAGCATTTT. Translating gives CASSLSGNQPQHF.

This sequence joins TRBV2 and TRBJ1-4; 7 nucleotides match TRBD1. The germline gives CDR1 SNHLY, CDR2 FYNNEI. V gave up 6 bases and J gave up 6 bases; unmatched junction bases: 7. CDR3 length: 14 amino acids. CDR3 bases: TGTGCCAGCAGGTGGAGAGGGGGCGATGAAAAACTGTTTTTT. Translation gives CASRWRGGDEKLFF.

The rearrangement links TRBV28 to TRBJ2-7; D may be TRBD1 (5 bases). V lost 8 bases and J lost 3, with 11 bases in between. The length of the CDR3 is 12 residues. Germline CDR1 and CDR2: MDHEN and SYDVKM. The CDR3 sequence: CASQGSNYEQYF. DNA for the CDR3: TGTGCCAGCCAGGGATCCAACTACGAGCAGTACTTC.

This rearrangement joins TRBV6-4 to TRBJ2-3; D is perhaps TRBD1 or TRBD2 (6 bases each). The CDR3 extends over 14 amino acids. Germline V lookup: CDR1 MRHNA, CDR2 SNTAGT. Trimming removed 8 bases from V and 2 bases from J, with 14 bases in between. CDR3: CASRLGGSTDTQYF. DNA of the CDR3: TGTGCCAGCCGACTCGGGGGCTCCACAGATACGCAGTATTTT.

The chain uses TRBV4-2 and TRBJ1-2; 12 nucleotides match TRBD1. Germline V gene sequence: CDR1 LGHNA, CDR2 YNFKEQ. The CDR3 is made up of 17 amino acids. Losses at the gene ends were 0 bases for V and 5 bases for J; bases not matched to a gene: 7. CDR3 coding DNA: TGTGCCAGCAGCCAAGAAGACAAGGGACAGGGGGCGTATGGCTACACCTTC. Protein sequence: CASSQEDKGQGAYGYTF.

V is TRBV7-9 and J is TRBJ2-2; the D is unclear. V was shortened by 5 bases and J by 0 bases, with 13 bases between the two germline ends. CDR3 length: 16 amino acids. Germline lookup yields CDR1 SEHNR and CDR2 FQNEAQ (reference sequence). CDR3 in DNA: TGTGCCAGCAGCCCTCGGACGGGCCCGAACACCGGGGAGCTGTTTTTT. Translated: CASSPRTGPNTGELFF.

This rearrangement joins TRBV28 to TRBJ2-5; 7 bases align to TRBD2. This CDR3 region has 13 residues. V shed 1 base, J shed 9 bases, and the junction held 5 bases outside the gene matches. Germline V gives CDR1 MDHEN, CDR2 SYDVKM. The DNA for the CDR3 is TGTGCCAGCAGTTTATTCGCCCGGGGGGCCCAGTACTTC. Its protein product is CASSLFARGAQYF.

There are a few counts of this clone. Other nucleotide sequences in the sample specify the same CDR3. This chain links TRBV18 with TRBJ1-2; 9 bases map to TRBD1. Trimming cost V 3 bases and J 4 bases; bases outside gene matches: 0. CDR1 and CDR2 (germline): KGHSH, LQKENI. This CDR3 comprises 13 residues. As DNA, the CDR3 is TGTGCCAGCTCACCGGGACAGGGCTATGGCTACACCTTC. This codes for CASSPGQGYGYTF.

The V and J genes are TRBV27 and TRBJ2-2; 13 bases align to TRBD2. CDR1 is MNHEY and CDR2 is SMNVEV in the germline V gene (reference sequence). The CDR3 contains 17 residues. J was trimmed by 3 bases and V by 1 base; bases with no gene match: 2. In nucleotides, the CDR3 is TGTGCCAGCAGTTTATTTGGACTAGCGGGGGACACCGGGGAGCTGTTTTTT. Its protein is CASSLFGLAGDTGELFF.

The chain couples TRBV21-1 to TRBJ2-7; the D call in the table, TRBD2, was not verified against the DNA. TRBV21-1 is termed a pseudogene. The CDR3 runs to 17 residues. The CDR3 DNA follows: TGTGCCAGCAGCAAAGGTCGACTAGCGGGGGGGCCCTACGAGCAGTACTTC. Its protein product is CASSKGRLAGGPYEQYF.

The genes are TRBV14 and TRBJ2-7; 9 positions agree with TRBD2. The CDR3 has 15 amino acids. Per germline, CDR1 SGHDN and CDR2 FVKESK. With 1 base clipped from V and 5 bases from J, the junction kept 6 bases outside the gene matches. Here the CDR3 DNA reads TGTGCCAGCAGCCAAGTGATAGCGGGAGTAAACGAGCAGTACTTC. This gives the protein CASSQVIAGVNEQYF.

The chain has TRBV4-3 and TRBJ2-6; TRBD1 matches at 8 bases. The germline V gene encodes CDR1 LGHNA and CDR2 YSLEER. V trimming: 0 bases; J trimming: 1 base; junction bases outside the gene matches: 11. The CDR3 is made up of 20 amino acids. CDR3 DNA: TGCGCCAGCAGCCAAGATAGGGCAAGGACAGGGACGTCTGGGGCCAACGTCCTGACTTTC. Its protein product is CASSQDRARTGTSGANVLTF.

The chain has TRBV5-1 and TRBJ1-1; D ambiguous. Germline-derived CDR1 and CDR2 are SGHRS and YFSETQ. CDR3 size: 16 residues. V was cut by 4 bases and J by 0 bases, with 16 bases left in between. CDR3 residues: CASSTSQSRMNTEAFF. Written as DNA, the CDR3 is TGCGCCAGCAGCACTTCCCAGTCTCGGATGAACACTGAAGCTTTCTTT.

The rearrangement joins TRBV7-2 to TRBJ2-3, with 7 bases fitting TRBD1. With 1 base clipped from V and 11 bases from J, the junction kept 6 bases outside the gene matches. CDR1 SGHTA and CDR2 FQGNSA come from the germline V gene. The CDR3 has 13 amino acids. The CDR3 DNA sequence: TGTGCCAGCAGCTTAGAGGGGACAGTTAAGCAGTATTTT. This codes for CASSLEGTVKQYF.

This clone has only one observation. The chain uses TRBV15 and TRBJ2-4; D ambiguous. The CDR3 has 15 residues. The V end lost 0 bases, the J end lost 2 bases, and 8 bases lay between the germline ends. CDR1 and CDR2 (germline): LNHNV, YYDKDF (reference sequence). In DNA form, the CDR3 reads TGTGCCACCAGCAGAGAGTGGGTGTCCAAAAACATTCAGTACTTC. Its translation: CATSREWVSKNIQYF.

The CDR3 region is CATSGAGTLYNEQFF. In DNA, the CDR3 is TGTGCCACCAGCGGGGCCGGGACTTTATACAATGAGCAGTTCTTC. This chain uses TRBV15 with TRBJ2-1, with a tentative D call TRBD2 (6 bases). The V gene's germline CDR1 is LNHNV and CDR2 YYDKDF (reference sequence). The CDR3 is 15 residues long. The V and J ends lost 5 bases and 4 bases respectively, with 15 bases between them.

J is TRBJ1-2 and V is TRBV27, with TRBD1 matching over 8 bases. The CDR3 contains 15 residues. The germline CDR1 and CDR2 sequences are MNHEY and SMNVEV (reference sequence). Germline trimming cut 6 bases from V and 0 bases from J; bases unmatched to any gene: 6. CDR3 in amino acids: CASRPDRGANYGYTF. In DNA form, the CDR3 reads TGTGCCAGCAGGCCCGACAGGGGTGCTAACTATGGCTACACCTTC.

The rearrangement uses TRBV9 and TRBJ2-2; TRBD1 or TRBD2 may be the D gene (6 bases each). This CDR3 has 15 residues. CDR1 is SGDLS, CDR2 YYNGEE, per germline. The ends were cut back, 0 bases at V and 7 bases at J, with 13 bases in the middle. The CDR3, as DNA: TGTGCCAGCAGCGTAGTTCCGGGGGCGGACGGGGAGCTGTTTTTT. Its translation: CASSVVPGADGELFF.

The J gene is TRBJ2-7, the V gene TRBV18; 7 bases map to TRBD1. The V gene's germline CDR1 is KGHSH and CDR2 LQKENI. The CDR3 runs 13 residues. J lost 5 bases, V lost 5 bases, and 6 bases had no gene match. CDR3 in amino acids: CASSADRYHEQYF. CDR3 in DNA: TGTGCCAGCTCAGCGGACAGGTACCACGAGCAGTACTTC.